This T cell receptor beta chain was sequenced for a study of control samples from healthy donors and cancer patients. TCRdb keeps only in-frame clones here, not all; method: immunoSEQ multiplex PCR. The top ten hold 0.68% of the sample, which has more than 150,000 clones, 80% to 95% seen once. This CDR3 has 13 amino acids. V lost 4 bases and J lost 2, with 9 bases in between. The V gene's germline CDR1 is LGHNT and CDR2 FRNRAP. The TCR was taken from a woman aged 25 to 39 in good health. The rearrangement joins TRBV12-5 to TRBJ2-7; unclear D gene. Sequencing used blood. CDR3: CASGSGPPYEQYF. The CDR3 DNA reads TGTGCTAGTGGTTCCGGGCCCCCCTACGAGCAGTACTTC. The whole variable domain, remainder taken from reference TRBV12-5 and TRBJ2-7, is DARVTQTPRHKVTEMGQEVTMRCQPILGHNTVFWYRQTMMQGLELLAYFRNRAPLDDSGMPKDRFSAEMPDATLATLKIQPSEPRDSAVYFCASGSGPPYEQYFGPGTRLTVT.